This TCR beta chain was identified in a study of control samples from healthy donors and cancer patients. Sequenced by immunoSEQ multiplex PCR; TCRdb stores in-frame clones only, minus some. The sample contains tens of thousands of clones, about 80% of which appear only once. V dropped 6 bases and J dropped 4 bases, with 15 bases sitting between them. Germline-derived CDR1 and CDR2 are MNHEY and SVGAGI. CDR3 length: 14 amino acids. Sequencing was done on a sample of blood. The receptor was derived from a man aged 45-65 years in good health. The V and J genes are TRBV6-5 and TRBJ1-1; D call uncertain. CDR3 coding DNA: TGTGCCAGCAGGCTAGGGCTTCAGTTCACTGAAGCTTTCTTT. Protein product: CASRLGLQFTEAFF.